This T cell receptor beta chain was identified during a study of T cell repertoires in cytomegalovirus infection. TCRdb processed the reads anew with MiXCR; each CDR3 protein has one entry. The sample includes about 900,000 distinct CDR3 sequences, around 29% of them seen just once. With 10 bases removed from V and 9 bases from J, the gap between germline ends came to 19 bases. Per germline, CDR1 SNHLY and CDR2 FYNNEI. This CDR3 contains 13 residues. For this clonotype: As yet, its antigen is unknown.

The chain has TRBV2 and TRBJ1-5, with TRBD1 as a possible D gene (6 bases). This clonotype was sampled from a human donor in good health (CMV status not recorded). Some clones in this sample may be carry-over from other donors' samples. The sample in question was cultured CD8+ T cells from PBMCs, obtained from culture after CMV antigen stimulation. As DNA, the CDR3 is TGTGCCAACAAACAGGGAGGGGTATGGCCCCAGCATTTT. This encodes CANKQGGVWPQHF. Full variable domain (outside the CDR3, taken from reference TRBV2 and TRBJ1-5): EPEVTQTPSHQVTQMGQEVILRCVPISNHLYFYWYRQILGQKVEFLVSFYNNEISEKSEIFDDQFSVERPDGSNFTLKIRSTKLEDSAMYFCANKQGGVWPQHFGDGTRLSIL.